One sample yielded the 31 T cell receptor beta chains listed below, sequenced in a study of T cell changes during pregnancy in multiple sclerosis. The repertoire was sequenced with immunoSEQ multiplex PCR; TCRdb's copy has only in-frame clones and lacks some. Of about 30,000 clones in the sample, under 95% are singletons; the top ten hold about 0.45%. The sequencing used CD4+ T cells from peripheral blood mononuclear cells, collected after pregnancy. Receptors were obtained from a female donor with multiple sclerosis, enrolled in a pregnancy study.

The CDR3 coding sequence is TGCGCCAGCAGCCTCTACAGGGGACTGGGGAACACTGAAGCTTTCTTT. Amino acid sequence: CASSLYRGLGNTEAFF. This rearrangement joins TRBV4-3 to TRBJ1-1, with 7 bases fitting TRBD1. V was clipped by 4 bases and J by 1 base; unmatched bases: 9. Germline CDR1 LGHNA, CDR2 YSLEER. The CDR3 sequence is 16 residues long.

The CDR3: CASSLGAGDEQYF. For the CDR3, the DNA is TGTGCCAGCTCACTAGGTGCGGGTGACGAGCAGTACTTC. This sequence joins TRBV18 and TRBJ2-7, with D possibly being TRBD2 (5 bases). Germline-derived CDR1 and CDR2 are KGHSH and LQKENI. The length of the CDR3 is 13 residues. Trimming left V 4 bases short and J 5 bases short, with 12 bases between.

This chain connects TRBV5-8 to TRBJ1-4; 7 positions match TRBD1. Germline V gene data show CDR1 as SGHTS and CDR2 as YDEGEE. J gave up 8 bases and V 4 bases, and 11 bases lay outside the gene matches. The CDR3 runs to 15 residues. CDR3 region: CASSPQGVLGEKLFF. The DNA of the CDR3 is TGTGCCAGCAGCCCCCAGGGGGTGTTAGGGGAAAAACTGTTTTTT.

The rearrangement joins TRBV30 to TRBJ1-5, with no clear D. In germline, CDR1 is GTSNPN, CDR2 SVGIG (reference sequence). The CDR3 loop spans 12 amino acids. V dropped 0 bases and J dropped 4 bases, with 4 bases sitting between them. The CDR3 nucleotides read TGTGCCTGGAGTGTCAGTAATCAGCCCCAGCATTTT. Amino acid sequence: CAWSVSNQPQHF. Full variable domain (rest looked up from reference TRBV30 and TRBJ1-5): SQTIHQWPATLVQPVGSPLSLECTVEGTSNPNLYWYRQAAGRGLQLLFYSVGIGQISSEVPQNLSASRPQDRQFILSSKKLLLSDSGFYLCAWSVSNQPQHFGDGTRLSIL.

In DNA, the CDR3 is TGTGCCAGCAGCCCCAGACACCGGACTAGCGGGAGACCCACCTACGAGCAGTACTTC. Protein product: CASSPRHRTSGRPTYEQYF. This chain connects TRBV14 to TRBJ2-7; 13 nucleotides line up with TRBD2. Germline assignment: CDR1 SGHDN and CDR2 FVKESK. The V gene end was trimmed by 4 bases and the J gene end by 2 bases; junction bases not matched to a gene: 14. The CDR3 extends over 19 amino acids. Supplemented by reference TRBV14 and TRBJ2-7, the full variable domain reads EAGVTQFPSHSVIEKGQTVTLRCDPISGHDNLYWYRRVMGKEIKFLLHFVKESKQDESGMPNNRFLAERTGGTYSTLKVQPAELEDSGVYFCASSPRHRTSGRPTYEQYFGPGTRLTVT.

The V and J genes are TRBV28 and TRBJ2-4, with D possibly being TRBD1 (5 bases). Trimming removed 6 bases from V and 7 bases from J, with 13 bases in between. The CDR3 is 13 amino acids. Per the germline V gene, CDR1 is MDHEN and CDR2 is SYDVKM. In DNA, the CDR3 is TGTGCCAGCAGGGGGCAAGTGGGGAACATTCAGTACTTC. Protein product: CASRGQVGNIQYF.

The gene calls are TRBV19 and TRBJ2-1, with TRBD2 identical over 10 bases. The germline V gene has CDR1 LNHDA and CDR2 SQIVND (reference sequence). The V and J ends lost 8 bases and 8 bases, in that order; junction bases with no gene match: 9. This CDR3 comprises 14 residues. In DNA, the CDR3 is TGTGCCAGTCTAGCGGGGGCCATGAAGGATGAGCAGTTCTTC. This encodes CASLAGAMKDEQFF.

The sample holds one count of this clone. This rearrangement joins TRBV5-1 to TRBJ2-3, with D possibly TRBD1 on 5 matching bases. Germline CDR1 is SGHRS and CDR2 is YFSETQ. Trimming shortened V by 4 bases and J by 2 bases, and 8 bases separated the two germline ends. The CDR3 has 13 residues. The chain's CDR3 is CASSEQDTDTQYF. The DNA for the CDR3 is TGCGCCAGCAGCGAACAGGACACAGATACGCAGTATTTT.

V usage is TRBV7-2 and J usage is TRBJ1-5; 8 bases are shared with TRBD1. This CDR3 is 16 amino acids long. The junction had 6 bases not matched to a gene; V was cut back by 2 bases and J by 3 bases. CDR1 SGHTA and CDR2 FQGNSA come from the germline V gene. In DNA form, the CDR3 reads TGTGCCAGCAGCTTATTTGGACAGGGTCTCAATCAGCCCCAGCATTTT. Its translation is CASSLFGQGLNQPQHF.

The chain uses TRBV7-8 and TRBJ2-7, with D perhaps matching TRBD2 (5 bases). The CDR3 runs to 14 residues. V lost 6 bases and J lost 4, with 16 bases in between. Germline values: CDR1 SGHVS, CDR2 FQNEAQ. The CDR3 region is CASRPLDGIYEQYF. CDR3 DNA sequence: TGTGCCAGCAGGCCCCTGGACGGGATTTACGAGCAGTACTTC.

V usage is TRBV7-8 and J usage is TRBJ2-1, with D possibly TRBD2 on 5 matching bases. Trimming pared 2 bases from V and 5 bases from J, leaving 25 bases between. This CDR3 region has 19 residues. Germline V CDR1 and CDR2: SGHVS, FQNEAQ. CDR3 bases: TGTGCCAGCAGCTTAAGGGAAACTCGGACTTCTCTTACCAACAATGAGCAGTTCTTC. It codes for CASSLRETRTSLTNNEQFF.

The chain employs TRBV30 and TRBJ2-3, with TRBD2 matching 10 bases. The CDR3 length is 13 residues. In germline, CDR1 is GTSNPN, CDR2 SVGIG (reference sequence). CDR3 nucleotide sequence: TGTGCTTCTAGCGGGAGTTCTCGAGATACGCAGTATTTT. Amino acid sequence: CASSGSSRDTQYF. Complete variable domain (other parts from reference TRBV30 and TRBJ2-3): SQTIHQWPATLVQPVGSPLSLECTVEGTSNPNLYWYRQAAGRGLQLLFYSVGIGQISSEVPQNLSASRPQDRQFILSSKKLLLSDSGFYLCASSGSSRDTQYFGPGTRLTVL.

This chain joins TRBV5-4 and TRBJ1-1, with D perhaps TRBD1 (5 bases). Trimming stripped 0 bases from V and 7 bases from J, with 10 bases between. The CDR3 is 13 amino acids. Germline CDR1 is SGHNT and CDR2 is YYREEE (reference sequence). The chain's CDR3 is CASSLARDGEAFF. The CDR3 nucleotides are TGTGCCAGCAGCTTGGCCAGGGATGGTGAAGCTTTCTTT.

The V gene is TRBV6-6, the J gene TRBJ2-3; 8 bases match TRBD2. Germline lookup yields CDR1 MNHNY and CDR2 SVGAGI (reference sequence). Losses at the gene ends were 7 bases for V and 4 bases for J; bases not matched to a gene: 4. This CDR3 has 13 residues. The CDR3 coding sequence is TGTGCCAGCACGGGGCGGGGGGCAGATACGCAGTATTTT. This encodes CASTGRGADTQYF.

V gene TRBV9 combines with J gene TRBJ2-7, with 7 bases matching TRBD2. Germline trimming cut 4 bases from V and 4 bases from J; bases unmatched to any gene: 14. CDR1 is SGDLS, CDR2 YYNGEE, per germline. The CDR3 consists of 16 residues. The chain's CDR3 is CASSPRGSGSQYEQYF. For the CDR3, the DNA is TGTGCCAGCAGCCCCCGGGGTAGCGGGTCTCAGTACGAGCAGTACTTC.

CDR3 in DNA: TGTGCCTGGGGAAGGGGCGTTACTAATGAAAAACTGTTTTTT. Protein product: CAWGRGVTNEKLFF. The gene calls are TRBV30 and TRBJ1-4, with D possibly TRBD1 on 5 matching bases. The V end was cut by 5 bases, the J end by 2 bases, with 12 bases between. CDR3 length: 14 residues. CDR1 is GTSNPN and CDR2 is SVGIG in the germline V gene (reference sequence).

The V call is TRBV5-1, the J call TRBJ1-1, with TRBD1 identical over 7 bases. V dropped 3 bases and J dropped 2; count of bases not matched to a gene: 4. The germline V gene has CDR1 SGHRS and CDR2 YFSETQ. The CDR3 runs 14 residues. The chain's CDR3 is CASSWGTANTEAFF. The CDR3, as DNA: TGCGCCAGCAGCTGGGGGACAGCAAACACTGAAGCTTTCTTT.

This chain's CDR3 is CASSPRTSGREEQFF. The CDR3 DNA sequence: TGTGCCAGCAGCCCCAGGACTAGCGGGAGGGAGGAGCAGTTCTTC. The V gene is TRBV9, the J gene TRBJ2-1; TRBD2 aligns across 15 bases. The CDR3 is 15 residues long. Looked up from germline, CDR1 is SGDLS and CDR2 is YYNGEE. V trimming: 4 bases; J trimming: 10 bases; junction bases outside the gene matches: 6.

V is TRBV6-5 and J is TRBJ2-5, with D hard to call. The CDR3 consists of 16 residues. CDR1 is MNHEY, CDR2 SVGAGI, per germline. V was clipped by 0 bases and J by 1 base, with 12 bases between them. CDR3 bases: TGTGCCAGCAGTTACTCGTTGTGGGCAGGCCAAGAGACCCAGTACTTC. Protein: CASSYSLWAGQETQYF.

The chain uses TRBV9 and TRBJ2-7, with 7 nucleotides matching TRBD2. Germline trimming cut 1 base from V and 3 bases from J; bases unmatched to any gene: 10. The CDR3 has 16 residues. Germline assignment: CDR1 SGDLS and CDR2 YYNGEE. DNA of the CDR3: TGTGCCAGCAGCGTAACGGCCCTGGCGGGAGTCTACGAGCAGTACTTC. Its protein product is CASSVTALAGVYEQYF. Variable domain in full (rest from reference TRBV9 and TRBJ2-7): DSGVTQTPKHLITATGQRVTLRCSPRSGDLSVYWYQQSLDQGLQFLIQYYNGEERAKGNILERFSAQQFPDLHSELNLSSLELGDSALYFCASSVTALAGVYEQYFGPGTRLTVT.

The chain recombines TRBV4-3 with TRBJ1-2; 7 bases fit TRBD1. V trimming: 1 base; J trimming: 7 bases; junction bases outside the gene matches: 12. This CDR3 is 16 amino acids long. Germline CDR1 and CDR2: LGHNA and YSLEER. CDR3 loop: CASSQAPDRVEGGYTF. The CDR3 DNA sequence: TGCGCCAGCAGCCAAGCACCAGACAGGGTTGAAGGTGGCTACACCTTC.

This clone has only one observation. This chain connects TRBV7-2 to TRBJ1-4; perhaps TRBD1 as D (6 bases). The germline V and J ends were trimmed by 4 bases and 15 bases, with 18 bases remaining between them. The CDR3 has 13 residues. CDR1 is SGHTA, CDR2 FQGNSA, per germline. Written as DNA, the CDR3 is TGTGCCAGCAGCTCCACCTGGGGGCAAATGGTGTTTTTT. Protein product: CASSSTWGQMVFF.

The V gene is TRBV10-1, the J gene TRBJ2-3, with a tentative D call TRBD1 (5 bases). V was trimmed by 7 bases and J by 9 bases, leaving 17 bases between them. CDR1 is WNHNN and CDR2 is SYGVQD in the germline V gene (reference sequence). The CDR3 is 13 amino acids. CDR3 region: CASTPNGHPTQYF. The CDR3 nucleotides read TGCGCCAGCACCCCTAACGGACATCCCACGCAGTATTTT.

The chain couples TRBV7-9 to TRBJ1-3; D perhaps matches TRBD1 (5 bases). CDR1 SEHNR and CDR2 FQNEAQ come from the germline V gene (reference sequence). V lost 1 base and J lost 2, with 9 bases in between. The CDR3 spans 15 residues. CDR3 nucleotide sequence: TGTGCCAGCAGCTTAGGGGACTCTACTGGAAACACCATATATTTT. Its translation: CASSLGDSTGNTIYF. Full variable domain (missing parts from reference TRBV7-9 and TRBJ1-3): DTGVSQNPRHKITKRGQNVTFRCDPISEHNRLYWYRQTLGQGPEFLTYFQNEAQLEKSRLLSDRFSAERPKGSFSTLEIQRTEQGDSAMYLCASSLGDSTGNTIYFGEGSWLTVV.

The rearrangement joins TRBV30 to TRBJ2-3; 7 positions match TRBD2. The CDR3 has 14 residues. The germline V gene encodes CDR1 GTSNPN and CDR2 SVGIG (reference sequence). J was trimmed by 3 bases and V by 0 bases; bases with no gene match: 3. The CDR3 nucleotides are TGTGCCTGGAGTGTAAGACTAGCAACAGATACGCAGTATTTT. Translation: CAWSVRLATDTQYF.

The CDR3 loop is CASSPGIQETQYF. CDR3 coding DNA: TGCGCCAGCAGCCCGGGGATCCAAGAGACCCAGTACTTC. The chain recombines TRBV4-3 with TRBJ2-5; weak D call: TRBD2 (5 bases). CDR3 length: 13 amino acids. The V gene's germline CDR1 is LGHNA and CDR2 YSLEER. V dropped 4 bases and J dropped 1 base, with 7 bases sitting between them.

This clone appeared once. The rearrangement links TRBV5-8 to TRBJ1-5; tentative D call: TRBD1 (6 bases). This CDR3 is 13 amino acids long. Per germline, CDR1 SGHTS and CDR2 YDEGEE. Trimming pared 4 bases from V and 5 bases from J, leaving 10 bases between. CDR3 protein: CASSRRQDQPQHF. In DNA form, the CDR3 reads TGTGCCAGCAGCAGACGACAGGATCAGCCCCAGCATTTT. The variable domain in full, completed from reference TRBV5-8 and TRBJ1-5, reads EAGVTQSPTHLIKTRGQQATLRCSPISGHTSVYWYQQALGLGLQFLLWYDEGEERNRGNFPPRFSGRQFPNYSSELNVNALELEDSALYLCASSRRQDQPQHFGDGTRLSIL.

The genes are TRBV5-4 and TRBJ1-6; 8 bases agree with TRBD1. Germline V gives CDR1 SGHNT, CDR2 YYREEE (reference sequence). Trimming took 4 bases from V and 6 from J; bases not matched to a gene: 9. The CDR3 has 16 residues. DNA for the CDR3: TGTGCCAGCAGCCTATGGACAGGGATTGGTAATTCACCCCTCCACTTT. Translating gives CASSLWTGIGNSPLHF.

The V gene is TRBV11-2, the J gene TRBJ2-7; the D is unclear. This CDR3 is built from 12 residues. Germline loops: CDR1 SGHAT, CDR2 FQNNGV. Between the trimmed V and J ends, which lost 2 bases and 5 bases, there was a span of 7 bases. CDR3 DNA sequence: TGTGCCAGCAGCTTAAATAGTGACGAGCAGTACTTC. This translates into CASSLNSDEQYF.

The V gene is TRBV19, the J gene TRBJ2-7; the D is unclear. Germline values: CDR1 LNHDA, CDR2 SQIVND (reference sequence). With 5 bases removed from V and 3 bases from J, the gap between germline ends came to 5 bases. The CDR3 is 11 residues long. DNA for the CDR3: TGTGCCAGTAGTTCGCGCTACGAGCAGTACTTC. This encodes CASSSRYEQYF.

CDR3 DNA sequence: TGTGCCAGCTCACCACCGTTAGAGAGCTCCTACGAGCAGTACTTC. Translated, it gives CASSPPLESSYEQYF. The chain carries TRBV18 and TRBJ2-7; D uncertain. The CDR3 contains 15 residues. The germline V and J ends were trimmed by 0 bases and 0 bases, with 9 bases remaining between them. Germline loops: CDR1 KGHSH, CDR2 LQKENI. Combining the CDR3 with reference TRBV18 and TRBJ2-7 gives the whole variable domain NAGVMQNPRHLVRRRGQEARLRCSPMKGHSHVYWYRQLPEEGLKFMVYLQKENIIDESGMPKERFSAEFPKEGPSILRIQQVVRGDSAAYFCASSPPLESSYEQYFGPGTRLTVT.